The T cell receptor (beta chain) described here comes from a study of T-cell reconstitution after alpha-beta-depleted transplantation in children. Unique molecular identifiers were built into the TCRbeta library. TCRdb ran MiXCR on the PCR reads and lists one entry per CDR3 protein. The top ten hold 5% of the sample, which has around 800,000 distinct CDR3 sequences, roughly 15% seen once. CDR3 size: 16 residues. Unmatched junction bases numbered 8, after V lost 0 bases and J lost 4 bases. Germline CDR1 is LNHNV and CDR2 is YYDKDF (reference sequence). Sequencing was performed on PBMCs, mostly from graft donor cells, taken 360 days after TCRalphabeta/CD19-depleted stem cell transplant. The source of this sequence is a male patient between 5 and 17 years old who had a stem cell transplant for acute lymphoblastic leukemia, so the T cells may come from the graft donor. The J gene is TRBJ2-7, the V gene TRBV15, with 8 bases identical to TRBD1. The CDR3 is CATSRDRPGGGYEQYF. In DNA form, the CDR3 reads TGTGCCACCAGCAGAGATCGTCCAGGGGGCGGATACGAGCAGTACTTC.